These 30 T cell receptor beta chains were sequenced from one sample in a study of Tregs in tolerant kidney transplant recipients. Sequenced by immunoSEQ multiplex PCR; TCRdb stores in-frame clones only, minus some. The sample lists about 90,000 clones, over 85% occurring once. Mixed chimerism was transient after nonmyeloablative marrow transplants from related graft donors. This material consisted of CD4+ T cells from blood (PBMCs), taken 12 months after the transplant. The receptor set was obtained from a human patient who received a combined kidney and bone marrow transplant. The graft donor may be the source of some T cells.

This clone was picked up one time. The V call is TRBV5-1, the J call TRBJ2-1; the match to TRBD1 covers 9 bases. Germline CDR1 and CDR2: SGHRS and YFSETQ. There are 17 residues in the CDR3. J lost 0 bases, V lost 1 base, and 5 bases had no gene match. CDR3 sequence: CASSLRQGVASYNEQFF. The CDR3 bases are TGCGCCAGCAGCTTGCGACAGGGGGTAGCCTCCTACAATGAGCAGTTCTTC.

This chain's CDR3 is CASSQRDRVRYGYTF. In DNA, the CDR3 is TGTGCCAGCAGCCAAAGGGACAGGGTTCGGTATGGCTACACCTTC. This sequence joins TRBV16 and TRBJ1-2; TRBD1 aligns across 9 bases. The CDR3 extends over 15 amino acids. CDR1 KGHSY and CDR2 FQNENV come from the germline V gene. J was trimmed by 5 bases and V by 2 bases; bases with no gene match: 6. Full variable domain (missing parts from reference TRBV16 and TRBJ1-2): GEEVAQTPKHLVRGEGQKAKLYCAPIKGHSYVFWYQQVLKNEFKFLISFQNENVFDETGMPKERFSAKCLPNSPCSLEIQATKLEDSAVYFCASSQRDRVRYGYTFGSGTRLTVV.

This clone is a singleton in its sample. This chain connects TRBV9 to TRBJ1-2, with no clear D. The CDR3 length is 16 residues. CDR1 and CDR2 (germline): SGDLS, YYNGEE. Trimming shortened V by 2 bases and J by 2 bases, and 16 bases separated the two germline ends. The CDR3 loop reads CASSVLRGEKNYGYTF. The CDR3 DNA reads as TGTGCCAGCAGCGTCCTTCGTGGGGAGAAGAACTATGGCTACACCTTC.

This chain uses TRBV7-3 with TRBJ2-1, with 7 bases fitting TRBD2. Germline CDR1 SGHTA, CDR2 FQGTGA. The CDR3 is 16 amino acids. Trimming cost V 5 bases and J 9 bases; bases outside gene matches: 16. The CDR3 loop reads CASSPGSSGGLPEQFF. CDR3 bases: TGTGCCAGCAGCCCGGGGTCTAGCGGAGGCCTACCTGAGCAGTTCTTC.

CDR3 in DNA: TGTGCCTGGAGTTCCGGGAACTATGGCTACACCTTC. Translated: CAWSSGNYGYTF. The chain links TRBV30 to TRBJ1-2; the D is unclear. CDR3 size: 12 residues. Germline loops: CDR1 GTSNPN, CDR2 SVGIG (reference sequence). V was cut by 2 bases and J by 2 bases, with 6 bases left in between.

V gene TRBV19 combines with J gene TRBJ1-5; perhaps TRBD1 as D (6 bases). The CDR3 length is 14 residues. Germline V gene lookup returns CDR1 LNHDA and CDR2 SQIVND (reference sequence). Trimming stripped 7 bases from V and 7 bases from J, with 17 bases between. The CDR3 DNA reads TGTGCCAGTAAGTCAAAACAGGGTGGGCAGCCCCAGCATTTT. Protein product: CASKSKQGGQPQHF.

The chain recombines TRBV19 with TRBJ2-7, with D possibly being TRBD2 (5 bases). Germline CDR1 is LNHDA and CDR2 is SQIVND (reference sequence). The CDR3 consists of 15 residues. With 1 base removed from V and 1 base from J, the gap between germline ends came to 11 bases. CDR3 sequence (DNA): TGTGCCAGTAGTATAGGTCCGGGGATATCCTACGAGCAGTACTTC. Translation: CASSIGPGISYEQYF. The full variable domain, completed using reference TRBV19 and TRBJ2-7, is DGGITQSPKYLFRKEGQNVTLSCEQNLNHDAMYWYRQDPGQGLRLIYYSQIVNDFQKGDIAEGYSVSREKKESFPLTVTSAQKNPTAFYLCASSIGPGISYEQYFGPGTRLTVT.

The chain combines TRBV4-2 with TRBJ2-7, with a possible D match to TRBD1 (6 bases). This CDR3 spans 17 amino acids. Germline loops: CDR1 LGHNA, CDR2 YNFKEQ. Trimming pared 0 bases from V and 2 bases from J, leaving 17 bases between. CDR3 region: CASSQDPGRGLPYEQYF. CDR3 DNA sequence: TGTGCCAGCAGCCAAGATCCGGGCAGGGGATTACCCTACGAGCAGTACTTC.

This sequence joins TRBV30 and TRBJ1-2, with 11 nucleotides matching TRBD1. With V trimmed by 3 bases and J by 3 bases, 9 bases remained unmatched. CDR3 size: 16 residues. Germline lookup yields CDR1 GTSNPN and CDR2 SVGIG (reference sequence). CDR3 nucleotides: TGTGCCTGGAGCCCGATCAGGACAGGGGGCTACTATGGCTACACCTTC. Translated, it gives CAWSPIRTGGYYGYTF.

V and J are TRBV19 and TRBJ2-2; D is uncertain. The CDR3 contains 14 residues. CDR1 LNHDA and CDR2 SQIVND come from the germline V gene (reference sequence). Trimming left V 0 bases short and J 2 bases short, with 4 bases between. DNA for the CDR3: TGTGCCAGTAGTATAGAATATAACACCGGGGAGCTGTTTTTT. Translating gives CASSIEYNTGELFF.

The chain uses TRBV6-1 and TRBJ2-5, with 7 bases fitting TRBD1. The germline CDR1 and CDR2 sequences are MNHNS and SASEGT. The CDR3 totals 14 residues. V gave up 6 bases and J gave up 8 bases; unmatched junction bases: 12. The CDR3 nucleotides read TGTGCCAGCAGGAGGACAGGAACCAAGAATACCCAGTACTTC. This translates into CASRRTGTKNTQYF.

CDR3 loop: CASSIDRELTEAFF. The CDR3 DNA follows: TGTGCCAGTAGTATAGATAGGGAGTTGACTGAAGCTTTCTTT. This chain joins TRBV19 and TRBJ1-1; D is undetermined. V gave up 0 bases and J gave up 5 bases, with 10 bases separating them. Germline V gives CDR1 LNHDA, CDR2 SQIVND (reference sequence). The CDR3 runs to 14 residues.

The chain recombines TRBV7-6 with TRBJ1-1, with D possibly matching TRBD1 (6 bases). The V gene's germline CDR1 is SGHVS and CDR2 FNYEAQ. The CDR3 extends over 17 amino acids. V was cut by 5 bases and J by 0 bases, with 19 bases left in between. CDR3 sequence reads: CASSLKLSGQMNTEAFF. In DNA, the CDR3 is TGTGCCAGCAGCCTTAAATTATCTGGACAGATGAACACTGAAGCTTTCTTT.

The V gene is TRBV29-1, the J gene TRBJ2-7, with 14 bases fitting TRBD2. The trim removed 5 bases at V and 6 bases at J, leaving 6 bases unmatched. Germline V lookup: CDR1 SQVTM, CDR2 ANQGSEA. There are 14 residues in the CDR3. The CDR3 loop is CSVNEGLAGVEQYF. Written as DNA, the CDR3 is TGCAGCGTTAACGAGGGACTAGCGGGAGTCGAGCAGTACTTC.

The chain has TRBV5-1 and TRBJ2-7; the D gene is possibly TRBD2 (6 bases). The CDR3 has 15 amino acids. Trimming stripped 0 bases from V and 2 bases from J, with 12 bases between. CDR1 SGHRS and CDR2 YFSETQ come from the germline V gene. The CDR3 DNA is TGCGCCAGCAGCTTGGTTCCTAGCGTCCCCTACGAGCAGTACTTC. Translation: CASSLVPSVPYEQYF.

The chain recombines TRBV7-9 with TRBJ2-5; TRBD1 aligns across 8 bases. The CDR3 extends over 13 amino acids. Trimming at V came to 6 bases and at J to 5 bases, leaving 5 bases not matched to a gene. Per germline, CDR1 SEHNR and CDR2 FQNEAQ (reference sequence). The CDR3 DNA reads as TGTGCCAGCAGAGACAGGGGAGGCGAGACCCAGTACTTC. Amino acids: CASRDRGGETQYF.

V gene TRBV11-2 combines with J gene TRBJ2-3; TRBD2 matches at 9 bases. Germline CDR1 SGHAT, CDR2 FQNNGV. V lost 5 bases to trimming and J lost 6 bases; unmatched junction nucleotides: 12. The CDR3 spans 16 residues. The CDR3 loop reads CASSGGRVEWWDTQYF. CDR3 nucleotide sequence: TGTGCCAGCAGCGGCGGGAGGGTGGAGTGGTGGGATACGCAGTATTTT.

The V call is TRBV7-2, the J call TRBJ2-7; possibly TRBD2 for D (6 bases). Germline lookup yields CDR1 SGHTA and CDR2 FQGNSA. CDR3 length: 12 amino acids. V dropped 5 bases and J dropped 7 bases, with 12 bases sitting between them. The DNA for the CDR3 is TGTGCCAGCAGCATGACTAGTTGGGAGCAGTACTTC. Encoded protein: CASSMTSWEQYF. The whole variable domain, remainder taken from reference TRBV7-2 and TRBJ2-7, is GAGVSQSPSNKVTEKGKDVELRCDPISGHTALYWYRQSLGQGLEFLIYFQGNSAPDKSGLPSDRFSAERTGGSVSTLTIQRTQQEDSAVYLCASSMTSWEQYFGPGTRLTVT.

In its sample, this clone was seen once. The same CDR3 also results from other DNA sequences found in this sample. V is TRBV2 and J is TRBJ2-1; 14 nucleotides match TRBD2. The trim removed 6 bases at V and 6 bases at J, leaving 4 bases unmatched. Germline CDR1 and CDR2: SNHLY and FYNNEI. This CDR3 contains 15 residues. For the CDR3, the DNA is TGTGCCAGCAGGCAGACTAGCGGGGGGGGCAATGAGCAGTTCTTC. Translating gives CASRQTSGGGNEQFF.

The chain links TRBV5-1 to TRBJ2-2; 8 bases match TRBD2. V lost 4 bases to trimming and J lost 4 bases; unmatched junction nucleotides: 6. The CDR3 has 15 residues. Per germline, CDR1 SGHRS and CDR2 YFSETQ. The CDR3 region is CASSRGLAGTGELFF. CDR3 coding DNA: TGCGCCAGCAGCCGAGGACTAGCAGGCACCGGGGAGCTGTTTTTT.

This clone was seen just once. This chain uses TRBV6-6 with TRBJ1-2; possible D gene TRBD1, 5 bases. Germline values: CDR1 MNHNY, CDR2 SVGAGI (reference sequence). The CDR3 has 16 amino acids. Trimming left V 2 bases short and J 2 bases short, with 15 bases between. DNA of the CDR3: TGTGCCAGCAGTTACATTAGGGGAAGGGCAAACTATGGCTACACCTTC. Translating it yields CASSYIRGRANYGYTF.

V and J are TRBV11-2 and TRBJ1-3, with TRBD1 matching 7 bases. CDR3 length: 18 amino acids. The germline V gene encodes CDR1 SGHAT and CDR2 FQNNGV. Trimming took 5 bases from V and 2 from J; bases not matched to a gene: 15. Here the CDR3 reads CASSQLPRGALAGNTIYF. CDR3 DNA: TGTGCCAGCAGCCAACTCCCCAGGGGGGCGTTGGCTGGAAACACCATATATTTT.

V and J are TRBV28 and TRBJ1-5, with 8 bases lining up with TRBD1. Trimming removed 6 bases from V and 5 bases from J; junction bases left unmatched: 6. The CDR3 totals 14 residues. CDR1 is MDHEN, CDR2 SYDVKM, per germline. CDR3 nucleotides: TGTGCCAGCAGCCGAGGACAGGGATATCAGCCCCAGCATTTT. It codes for CASSRGQGYQPQHF.

The chain has TRBV6-1 and TRBJ2-7; 10 nucleotides match TRBD1. V lost 2 bases to trimming and J lost 4 bases; unmatched junction nucleotides: 14. The CDR3 sequence is 18 residues long. Germline CDR1 and CDR2: MNHNS and SASEGT. The CDR3 sequence: CASSERDRGSFIPYEQYF. The CDR3, as DNA: TGTGCCAGCAGTGAAAGGGACAGGGGCAGCTTCATCCCTTACGAGCAGTACTTC.

The chain has TRBV6-6 and TRBJ2-3; TRBD1 aligns across 8 bases. Germline V gives CDR1 MNHNY, CDR2 SVGAGI (reference sequence). The CDR3 has 16 amino acids. Germline trimming cut 2 bases from V and 4 bases from J; bases unmatched to any gene: 8. CDR3 nucleotide sequence: TGTGCCAGCAGTTACCGGTCAACAGGGGGGTCAGATACGCAGTATTTT. Encoded protein: CASSYRSTGGSDTQYF.

The genes are TRBV5-4 and TRBJ2-1; 10 bases are a match to TRBD1. V was pared by 4 bases and J by 5 bases, with 9 bases of the junction left unmatched. The CDR3 runs 16 residues. CDR1 and CDR2 from the germline V gene are SGHNT and YYREEE (reference sequence). The CDR3 DNA follows: TGTGCCAGCAGCCTAGGGGACAGGGGAATCAACAATGAGCAGTTCTTC. Encoded protein: CASSLGDRGINNEQFF.

CDR3 residues: CASSLDRADEQYF. The DNA for the CDR3 is TGTGCCAGCAGCTTAGACAGGGCTGACGAGCAGTACTTC. The V call is TRBV7-7, the J call TRBJ2-7, with a tentative D call TRBD1 (6 bases). V lost 1 base and J 5 bases, leaving 9 bases between the germline ends. Per germline, CDR1 SSHAT and CDR2 FNYEAQ (reference sequence). This CDR3 is 13 amino acids long.

The chain joins TRBV7-8 to TRBJ1-4, with TRBD1 identical over 8 bases. V trimming: 4 bases; J trimming: 4 bases; junction bases outside the gene matches: 8. The CDR3 is 16 amino acids. CDR1 is SGHVS, CDR2 FQNEAQ, per germline. This chain's CDR3 is CASSYKTGGLNEKLFF. CDR3 coding DNA: TGTGCCAGCAGCTATAAAACAGGGGGACTTAATGAAAAACTGTTTTTT.

The chain recombines TRBV5-1 with TRBJ2-7; possibly TRBD2 for D (7 bases). The CDR3 loop spans 16 amino acids. Germline loops: CDR1 SGHRS, CDR2 YFSETQ. V shed 4 bases and J shed 0 bases, with 17 bases lying between them. The CDR3 bases are TGCGCCAGCAGCCCGGGGGGCACAGCCCACTCCTACGAGCAGTACTTC. Encoded protein: CASSPGGTAHSYEQYF.

This sequence joins TRBV27 and TRBJ1-6; D perhaps matches TRBD1 (5 bases). CDR3 length equals 13 residues. V gave up 0 bases and J gave up 13 bases, with 10 bases separating them. In germline, CDR1 is MNHEY, CDR2 SMNVEV (reference sequence). CDR3: CASSLSQGRPLHF. The CDR3 region has the DNA TGTGCCAGCAGTTTATCGCAGGGTAGGCCCCTCCACTTT.